This TCR beta chain was sequenced for a study of Graves' ophthalmopathy and Graves' hyperthyroidism. Study-wide results and caveats: In predicting ophthalmopathy progression, the model reached about 71% sensitivity and roughly 75% specificity. Cross-validated, the 13-signature model showed 87.88%/81.08% sensitivity/specificity, and 80%/75% in the test set. In blood appeared most of the expanded thyroid clonotypes whose frequency exceeded 0.001.

This clonotype was detected many times. Its antigen is still unknown. None of the included patients had other autoimmune diseases, uncontrolled infections, pregnancy or lactation, as these led to exclusion. Transcripts of RNA were the source for amplifying TCR beta CDR3 regions. First-round RT-PCR relied on HTBI primers, and a second-round multiplex PCR came next. TCRdb fed the multiplex PCR reads into MiXCR, producing one record per CDR3 protein. The data contain some 410,000 distinct CDR3 sequences, under 25% of them singletons. The CDR3 contains 13 residues. V was pared by 2 bases and J by 7 bases, with 11 bases between. CDR1 is SGHTA, CDR2 FQGNSA, per germline.

The chain couples TRBV7-2 to TRBJ1-1; D is perhaps TRBD1 (6 bases). The sequence came from a woman under 30 with stable Graves' hyperthyroidism. Sequenced input: peripheral blood. The CDR3 reads CASSLQGMGEAFF. CDR3 coding DNA: TGTGCCAGCAGCTTACAGGGGATGGGTGAAGCTTTCTTT.